Below are 12 T cell receptor beta chains sequenced from a single sample in a study of shared clonotypes between healthy human individuals. Measured with immunoSEQ multiplex PCR; TCRdb has only the in-frame clones, and not every one. The sample includes approximately 2,000,000 clones, 80% to 95% of them seen just once. Sequenced material: naive CD4+ T cells from PBMCs. Subset defined: CD45RA+ positively selected. The receptor set was obtained from a man younger than 35 in good health. Some clones in this sample may be carry-over from other donors' samples.

V is TRBV5-4 and J is TRBJ2-1; the match to TRBD1 covers 9 bases. The length of the CDR3 is 20 residues. V lost 4 bases to trimming and J lost 4 bases; unmatched junction nucleotides: 21. Germline V gives CDR1 SGHNT, CDR2 YYREEE (reference sequence). CDR3 in amino acids: CASSAFSTGPDRGRYNEQFF. Here the CDR3 DNA reads TGTGCCAGCAGCGCATTCAGCACCGGCCCGGACAGGGGTCGGTACAATGAGCAGTTCTTC. Filled out from reference TRBV5-4 and TRBJ2-1, the complete variable domain reads ETGVTQSPTHLIKTRGQQVTLRCSSQSGHNTVSWYQQALGQGPQFIFQYYREEENGRGNFPPRFSGLQFPNYSSELNVNALELDDSALYLCASSAFSTGPDRGRYNEQFFGPGTRLTVL.

V usage is TRBV18 and J usage is TRBJ2-3; TRBD2 aligns across 7 bases. The CDR3 is 18 residues long. Trimming removed 3 bases from V and 0 bases from J; junction bases left unmatched: 12. Germline V lookup: CDR1 KGHSH, CDR2 LQKENI. The chain's CDR3 is CASSPTMPLADSTDTQYF. DNA of the CDR3: TGTGCCAGCTCACCCACCATGCCCCTAGCGGACAGCACAGATACGCAGTATTTT. Supplemented by reference TRBV18 and TRBJ2-3, the full variable domain reads NAGVMQNPRHLVRRRGQEARLRCSPMKGHSHVYWYRQLPEEGLKFMVYLQKENIIDESGMPKERFSAEFPKEGPSILRIQQVVRGDSAAYFCASSPTMPLADSTDTQYFGPGTRLTVL.

As to this clone: Other DNA sequences of this sample code for an identical CDR3. The rearrangement joins TRBV7-2 to TRBJ1-1; no clear D. CDR1 and CDR2 from the germline V gene are SGHTA and FQGNSA. V lost 3 bases, J lost 1 base, and 6 bases lay in between. CDR3 length: 13 amino acids. The DNA for the CDR3 is TGTGCCAGCAGCTTGTCGGGGAACACTGAAGCTTTCTTT. It translates to CASSLSGNTEAFF.

The CDR3 DNA follows: TGTGCCAGCAGCCGCTATCAGAATGAGCAGTTCTTC. Translating it yields CASSRYQNEQFF. V usage is TRBV28 and J usage is TRBJ2-1, with D unclear. Trimming removed 6 bases at V and 7 bases at J, with 10 bases between. Germline loops: CDR1 MDHEN, CDR2 SYDVKM. This CDR3 is 12 amino acids long.

V gene TRBV5-1 combines with J gene TRBJ1-6; D is uncertain. The V and J ends lost 5 bases and 7 bases respectively, with 7 bases between them. This CDR3 contains 12 residues. Germline CDR1 SGHRS, CDR2 YFSETQ. The CDR3 region is CASRSGNSPLHF. CDR3 sequence (DNA): TGCGCCAGCAGATCGGGGAATTCACCCCTCCACTTT.

Concerning this clone itself: This same CDR3 is encoded by further DNA sequences in the sample. In DNA form, the CDR3 reads TGCGCCAGCAGCACTGGCCAGGGCTACGAGCAGTACTTC. It translates to CASSTGQGYEQYF. The chain combines TRBV5-1 with TRBJ2-7, with a possible D match to TRBD1 (5 bases). This CDR3 has 13 residues. Germline-derived CDR1 and CDR2 are SGHRS and YFSETQ. V shed 4 bases and J shed 3 bases, with 11 bases lying between them.

V gene TRBV10-3 combines with J gene TRBJ2-7; the match to TRBD2 covers 10 bases. V was pared by 7 bases and J by 7 bases, with 10 bases of the junction left unmatched. The CDR3 covers 14 residues. Germline V gene sequence: CDR1 ENHRY, CDR2 SYGVKD. The CDR3 sequence is CAIKPAGGVGEQYF. For the CDR3, the DNA is TGTGCCATCAAGCCAGCGGGAGGGGTCGGTGAGCAGTACTTC.

Comments on this clone: The same CDR3 arises from other DNA sequences in this sample as well. The V gene is TRBV27, the J gene TRBJ2-3; no clear D. The length of the CDR3 is 11 residues. Trimming took 4 bases from V and 4 from J, leaving 3 bases between them. Per the germline V gene, CDR1 is MNHEY and CDR2 is SMNVEV (reference sequence). As DNA, the CDR3 is TGTGCCAGCAGTTCGGCAGATACGCAGTATTTT. Its protein is CASSSADTQYF.

The chain recombines TRBV18 with TRBJ2-7, with 9 bases aligning to TRBD2. CDR1 and CDR2 (germline): KGHSH, LQKENI. This CDR3 has 14 residues. J gave up 3 bases and V 4 bases, and 4 bases lay outside the gene matches. CDR3 in DNA: TGTGCCAGCTCACAGGCTAGCGGGAACTACGAGCAGTACTTC. Its translation: CASSQASGNYEQYF.

The chain uses TRBV28 and TRBJ2-7; weak D call: TRBD1 (6 bases). CDR3 length equals 12 residues. The V end was cut by 7 bases, the J end by 4 bases, with 11 bases between. CDR1 is MDHEN, CDR2 SYDVKM, per germline. In DNA, the CDR3 is TGTGCCAGCAAATCGAGGGGGTACGAGCAGTACTTC. Protein: CASKSRGYEQYF.

The chain couples TRBV28 to TRBJ2-7, with D tentatively TRBD1 (6 bases). The CDR3 is 13 residues long. CDR1 and CDR2 from the germline V gene are MDHEN and SYDVKM. V shed 7 bases and J shed 1 base, with 11 bases lying between them. The CDR3 sequence is CASINRVSYEQYF. For the CDR3, the DNA is TGTGCCAGCATTAACAGGGTGTCCTACGAGCAGTACTTC.

A single count supports this clone. The chain employs TRBV28 and TRBJ2-3; a weak D match, TRBD2 (5 bases). From germline, CDR1 is MDHEN and CDR2 SYDVKM. The ends were cut back, 6 bases at V and 8 bases at J, with 18 bases in the middle. This CDR3 comprises 14 residues. The DNA for the CDR3 is TGTGCCAGCAGCTCAACTAGGAGCGGTTCTACGCAGTATTTT. Its protein product is CASSSTRSGSTQYF.